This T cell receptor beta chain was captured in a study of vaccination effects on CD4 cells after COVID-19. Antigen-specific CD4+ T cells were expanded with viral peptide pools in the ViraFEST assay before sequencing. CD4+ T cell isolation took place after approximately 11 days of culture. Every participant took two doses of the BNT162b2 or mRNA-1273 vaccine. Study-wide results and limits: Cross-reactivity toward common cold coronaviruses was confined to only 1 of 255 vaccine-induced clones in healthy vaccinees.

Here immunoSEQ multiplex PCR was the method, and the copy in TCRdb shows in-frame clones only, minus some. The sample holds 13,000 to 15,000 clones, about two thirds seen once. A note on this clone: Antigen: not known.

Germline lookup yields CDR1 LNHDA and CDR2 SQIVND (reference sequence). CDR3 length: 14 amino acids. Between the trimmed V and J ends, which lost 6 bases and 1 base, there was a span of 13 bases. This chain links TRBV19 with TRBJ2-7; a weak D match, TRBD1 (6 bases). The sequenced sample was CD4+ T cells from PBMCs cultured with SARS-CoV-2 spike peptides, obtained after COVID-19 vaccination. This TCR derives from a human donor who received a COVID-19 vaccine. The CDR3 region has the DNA TGTGCCAGTAGCGAACAAGGGGGTTCCTACGAGCAGTACTTC. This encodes CASSEQGGSYEQYF.